This is a list of T cell receptor beta chains from one sample in a study of shared clonotypes between healthy human individuals. The table came from immunoSEQ multiplex PCR; TCRdb's copy has only in-frame clones and leaves some out. The repertoire holds 450,000 to 500,000 clones, with about 80% as singletons. Material: PBMCs. The receptors come from a woman aged 40 to 50 in good health. Some clones in this sample may be carry-over from other donors' samples. Each CDR3 is given with its conserved first and last residue. The D gene is left open where the match is weak. Clone size is given for some rows only: seen once, a few or many times, or a class if the clone is expanded.

TRBJ2-5,TRBD1,few,TRBV30,CAAGTGGVETQYF,TGTGCCGCGGGGACAGGGGGCGTAGAGACCCAGTACTTC
TRBJ2-1,.,.,TRBV19,CASSFSGDNEQFF,TGTGCCAGTAGTTTCTCGGGGGACAATGAGCAGTTCTTC
TRBJ2-1,.,.,TRBV6-5,CASSFGRRVGDNEQFF,TGTGCCAGCAGTTTCGGACGGCGAGTAGGGGACAATGAGCAGTTCTTC
TRBJ1-5,.,few,TRBV2,CASSPGPGQPQHF,TGTGCCAGCAGCCCGGGGCCGGGTCAGCCCCAGCATTTT
TRBJ2-7,.,.,TRBV4-2,CASSQGVGAGEQYF,TGTGCCAGCAGCCAAGGTGTGGGAGCGGGCGAGCAGTACTTC
TRBJ2-7,TRBD1,.,TRBV6-5,CASSYSGTGWVHEQYF,TGTGCCAGCAGTTACTCTGGGACAGGGTGGGTCCACGAGCAGTACTTC
TRBJ1-2,.,.,TRBV15,CATSTGTDLGGYTF,TGTGCCACCAGCACCGGGACCGACTTGGGGGGCTACACCTTC
TRBJ2-5,TRBD2,.,TRBV4-1,CASSQIGTSGETQYF,TGCGCCAGCAGCCAAATAGGGACTAGCGGAGAGACCCAGTACTTC
TRBJ2-1,.,.,TRBV18,CASSPQDLPQQFF,TGTGCCAGCTCACCACAGGACCTTCCGCAGCAGTTCTTC
TRBJ2-1,TRBD1,many,TRBV18,CASSPRRDSPNEQFF,TGTGCCAGCTCACCACGCCGGGACAGCCCCAATGAGCAGTTCTTC
TRBJ2-7,.,.,TRBV5-4,CASSFGGTYEQYF,TGTGCCAGCAGCTTCGGGGGAACCTACGAGCAGTACTTC
TRBJ1-1,TRBD1,.,TRBV6-6,CASSSQGVNTEAFF,TGTGCCAGCAGCTCCCAGGGGGTGAACACTGAAGCTTTCTTT
TRBJ2-1,.,.,TRBV19,CASSIGGLRDGGYNEQFF,TGTGCCAGTAGTATAGGGGGCCTCCGCGACGGAGGTTACAATGAGCAGTTCTTC
TRBJ1-5,TRBD1,.,TRBV19,CASSILGDRSNQPQHF,TGTGCCAGTAGTATCCTGGGGGACAGAAGCAATCAGCCCCAGCATTTT
TRBJ2-2,.,.,TRBV30,CAWSVVPGFTGELFF,TGTGCCTGGAGTGTGGTACCAGGCTTCACCGGGGAGCTGTTTTTT
TRBJ2-5,TRBD1,.,TRBV11-3,CASSRDSQETQYF,TGTGCCAGCAGCCGGGACAGCCAAGAGACCCAGTACTTC
TRBJ2-4,TRBD1,.,TRBV28,CASSPSTGATVAKNIQYF,TGTGCCAGCAGTCCTTCGACAGGGGCCACCGTAGCCAAAAACATTCAGTACTTC
TRBJ2-6,.,few,TRBV9,CASKTSGANVLTF,TGTGCCAGCAAGACTTCTGGGGCCAACGTCCTGACTTTC
TRBJ2-7,.,few,TRBV5-8,CASSIPDAAYEQYF,TGTGCCAGCAGCATTCCGGACGCAGCCTACGAGCAGTACTTC
TRBJ1-1,TRBD1,.,TRBV6-5,CASRSQGARDTEAFF,TGTGCCAGCAGATCTCAGGGGGCGAGGGACACTGAAGCTTTCTTT
TRBJ2-1,TRBD2,.,TRBV6-4,CASSGVAGGDNEQFF,TGTGCCAGCAGTGGGGTTGCGGGAGGAGACAATGAGCAGTTCTTC
TRBJ2-6,TRBD1,.,TRBV28,CASSLRPRQGLPGANVLTF,TGTGCCAGCAGTTTACGGCCTCGACAGGGGCTCCCTGGGGCCAACGTCCTGACTTTC
TRBJ2-7,.,.,TRBV25-1,CASSDRGAPREQYF,TGTGCCAGCAGTGACAGGGGGGCCCCCAGGGAGCAGTACTTC
TRBJ2-2,TRBD2,.,TRBV27,CASSFPRAGLANTGELFF,TGTGCCAGCAGTTTTCCCCGGGCGGGACTAGCGAACACCGGGGAGCTGTTTTTT
TRBJ2-7,.,.,TRBV4-2,CASSQDNRDQYF,TGTGCCAGCAGCCAAGATAACCGGGATCAGTACTTC
TRBJ1-5,.,.,TRBV4-1,CASSIGLWENQPQHF,TGCGCCAGCAGCATAGGGTTGTGGGAAAACCAGCCCCAGCATTTT
TRBJ2-7,TRBD1,.,TRBV2,CASSPGTASSSYEQYF,TGTGCCAGCAGTCCCGGGACAGCCAGTAGCTCCTACGAGCAGTACTTC